The TCR beta chain under discussion was sequenced for a study of beta chain features in type 1 diabetes. Study results and limitations: Across all four CD4+ subsets, people with type 1 diabetes showed modestly shorter TCRB CDR3s.

cDNA synthesis used the whole RNA isolate, giving expressed TCRB sequences. Sequencing used immunoSEQ multiplex PCR; TCRdb keeps in-frame clones, though not all of them. The sample lists some 140,000 clones, roughly 10% seen once, with roughly 0.75% in the top ten. Concerning this clone: Its antigen is undetermined.

The CDR3 sequence is 17 residues long. The origin of this receptor is a man aged 25 to 40 with type 1 diabetes. Sequencing was carried out using central memory CD4+ T cells from blood. The V and J genes are TRBV12-2 and TRBJ2-7; the D call TRBD1 from the table was never checked on the DNA. TRBV12-2 is labeled a pseudogene. CDR3 DNA sequence: TGTGCAAGTCGACTTCTAAACAGGGGACGAAACTCCTACGAGCAGTACTTC. Translation gives CASRLLNRGRNSYEQYF.